The 7 T cell receptor beta chains given below trace back to one sample, sequenced in a study of T cells after yellow fever vaccination (dated by TCRdb to between 2018 and 2021). Sample treatment or condition, as interpreted from the label and publication: live attenuated yellow fever vaccine strain. Preparation of the library involved 5' RACE. The sequencer was an Illumina HiSeq 2500. TCRdb's own reprocessing of the public reads used fastp at Q25 and MiXCR and kept productive beta chains. Rows with a matching CDR3 protein are joined into one entry that keeps the most common DNA and genes. The sample table contains about 330,000 distinct CDR3 sequences; only one count was recorded for roughly 8% of them. The ten largest clones represent approximately 16% of the sample. The source was PBMCs, collected about 41 days after the first yellow fever vaccination. Every receptor here comes from a man younger than 35 who received the YFV17D yellow fever vaccine.

This clonotype was picked up one time. CDR3 bases: TGTGCCAGAAGTCGCAGGACTAGCACAGATACGCAGTATTTT. It specifies CARSRRTSTDTQYF. The chain couples TRBV27 to TRBJ2-3, with D perhaps TRBD2 (5 bases). The V end was cut by 9 bases, the J end by 0 bases, with 13 bases between. Germline V gene data show CDR1 as MNHEY and CDR2 as SMNVEV (reference sequence). The CDR3 is 14 residues long.

This clonotype was observed a few times. The chain is built from TRBV15 and TRBJ2-2; D gene unclear. V lost 0 bases and J lost 3, with 11 bases in between. Per the germline V gene, CDR1 is LNHNV and CDR2 is YYDKDF (reference sequence). This CDR3 comprises 16 residues. DNA of the CDR3: TGTGCCACCAGCAGAGATCCACTTTCCGACACCGGGGAGCTGTTTTTT. This translates into CATSRDPLSDTGELFF. The whole variable domain, filled in from reference TRBV15 and TRBJ2-2, reads DAMVIQNPRYQVTQFGKPVTLSCSQTLNHNVMYWYQQKSSQAPKLLFHYYDKDFNNEADTPDNFQSRRPNTSFCFLDIRSPGLGDTAMYLCATSRDPLSDTGELFFGEGSRLTVL.

The chain combines TRBV14 with TRBJ1-1, with 7 bases matching TRBD1. The length of the CDR3 is 13 residues. V was clipped by 6 bases and J by 3 bases; unmatched bases: 4. Germline loops: CDR1 SGHDN, CDR2 FVKESK. The CDR3 protein is CASSFQGDTEAFF. CDR3 bases: TGTGCCAGCAGTTTCCAGGGGGACACTGAAGCTTTCTTT.

This clonotype was counted a few times. The chain joins TRBV5-4 to TRBJ2-5; 9 nucleotides agree with TRBD1. The CDR3 covers 16 residues. Germline assignment: CDR1 SGHNT and CDR2 YYREEE (reference sequence). The V segment lost 0 bases and the J segment 2 bases; nucleotides outside the gene matches: 5. DNA of the CDR3: TGTGCCAGCAGCTTGGGGCGGGACAGGGCGCAAGAGACCCAGTACTTC. Its protein is CASSLGRDRAQETQYF.

This clonotype was counted only a few times. The chain employs TRBV10-3 and TRBJ2-5; a possible D gene is TRBD1 (5 bases). Germline loops: CDR1 ENHRY, CDR2 SYGVKD. The CDR3 has 11 amino acids. V was clipped by 6 bases and J by 5 bases, with 7 bases between them. CDR3 in DNA: TGTGCCATCAGCTCAGGGGAGACCCAGTACTTC. Its protein is CAISSGETQYF.

The genes are TRBV7-9 and TRBJ2-5; 8 bases map to TRBD1. Germline V gives CDR1 SEHNR, CDR2 FQNEAQ (reference sequence). With 3 bases clipped from V and 3 bases from J, the junction kept 9 bases outside the gene matches. This CDR3 comprises 16 residues. The CDR3 DNA follows: TGTGCCAGCAGCTTCCTCCGGACAGGGTCTAAAGAGACCCAGTACTTC. Its protein product is CASSFLRTGSKETQYF.

This clonotype was seen only a few times. The V and J genes are TRBV5-4 and TRBJ2-1, with a tentative D call TRBD1 (5 bases). Germline CDR1 is SGHNT and CDR2 is YYREEE (reference sequence). The CDR3 contains 15 residues. Between the trimmed V and J ends, which lost 0 bases and 7 bases, there was a span of 14 bases. The CDR3 sequence: CASSLGRAVGNEQFF. The CDR3 nucleotides are TGTGCCAGCAGCTTGGGCAGGGCCGTGGGTAATGAGCAGTTCTTC. Complete variable domain (other parts from reference TRBV5-4 and TRBJ2-1): ETGVTQSPTHLIKTRGQQVTLRCSSQSGHNTVSWYQQALGQGPQFIFQYYREEENGRGNFPPRFSGLQFPNYSSELNVNALELDDSALYLCASSLGRAVGNEQFFGPGTRLTVL.